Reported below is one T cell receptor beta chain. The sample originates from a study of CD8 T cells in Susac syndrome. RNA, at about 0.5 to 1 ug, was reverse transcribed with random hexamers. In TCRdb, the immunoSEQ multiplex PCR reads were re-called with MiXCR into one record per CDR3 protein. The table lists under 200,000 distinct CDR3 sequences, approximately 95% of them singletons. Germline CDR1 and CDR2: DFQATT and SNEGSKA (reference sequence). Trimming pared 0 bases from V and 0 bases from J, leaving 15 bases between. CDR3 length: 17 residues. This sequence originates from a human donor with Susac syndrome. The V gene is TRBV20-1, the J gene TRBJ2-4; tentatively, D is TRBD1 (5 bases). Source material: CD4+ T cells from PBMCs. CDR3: CSARDWGLSRAKNIQYF. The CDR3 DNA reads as TGCAGTGCTAGAGATTGGGGCCTTTCCCGAGCCAAAAACATTCAGTACTTC.